This T cell receptor (beta chain) was captured by sequencing in a study of cytomegalovirus exposure and HLA in healthy donors. As concerns this clone: Antigen: not known.

This CDR3 has 17 residues. V was clipped by 4 bases and J by 0 bases; unmatched bases: 11. CDR1 is PRHDT and CDR2 is FYEKMQ in the germline V gene (reference sequence). Primers for the PCR totalled 60 Vbeta and 13 Jbeta. The table came from immunoSEQ multiplex PCR; TCRdb's copy has only in-frame clones and leaves some out. The table lists 150,000 to 200,000 clones, 79% of them singletons. Overall study results and limits: Researchers had no immune exposure information except CMV serostatus available. Later work found most CMV-associated TCR beta chains apparently HLA-restricted. With high specificity and sensitivity, the classifier reportedly diagnosed cytomegalovirus status. The study carried out a later analysis of TCR beta sequences. It associated 16,951 of them with specific HLA alleles at a false discovery rate of 0.05.

The sequenced sample consisted of PBMCs. This clonotype was sampled from a woman aged 45-65 years in good health and CMV-seronegative. The gene calls are TRBV13 and TRBJ2-5; 7 bases agree with TRBD1. For the CDR3, the DNA is TGTGCCAGCAGCTCCAGATTAGACAGGGACAACCAAGAGACCCAGTACTTC. Residues: CASSSRLDRDNQETQYF.